Here is one TCR beta chain with its context. These data are taken from a study of blood T cell repertoires in COVID-19. Background on the study: From the United States, Italy and Spain came samples of acute and convalescent COVID-19.

The age range of participants was about 18 to 90 years, with residence in about two dozen US areas. Individuals in the exposed group had encountered a COVID-19 case within 2 weeks preceding study entry. CDR3 length equals 15 residues. Germline V CDR1 and CDR2: MNHEY, SMNVEV (reference sequence). Germline trimming cut 4 bases from V and 3 bases from J; bases unmatched to any gene: 5. Authors' methods: Nucleated cell number was recorded as an estimate derived from reference gene primer amplification. Clones were sequenced by immunoSEQ multiplex PCR, and TCRdb holds only the in-frame ones, with some missing. V, J and clone size reflect that table, while D and trimming were determined from the DNA. The sample contains about 280,000 clones, 80% to 95% of which appear only once.

V gene TRBV27 combines with J gene TRBJ1-1; 10 bases fit TRBD1. The sequenced sample was PBMCs or T cells enriched from blood (not recorded which). This clonotype was sampled from a man in his forties who had been exposed to COVID-19. CDR3 protein: CASSSDRGSDTEAFF. The CDR3 DNA sequence: TGTGCCAGCAGTTCGGACAGGGGGTCGGACACTGAAGCTTTCTTT.